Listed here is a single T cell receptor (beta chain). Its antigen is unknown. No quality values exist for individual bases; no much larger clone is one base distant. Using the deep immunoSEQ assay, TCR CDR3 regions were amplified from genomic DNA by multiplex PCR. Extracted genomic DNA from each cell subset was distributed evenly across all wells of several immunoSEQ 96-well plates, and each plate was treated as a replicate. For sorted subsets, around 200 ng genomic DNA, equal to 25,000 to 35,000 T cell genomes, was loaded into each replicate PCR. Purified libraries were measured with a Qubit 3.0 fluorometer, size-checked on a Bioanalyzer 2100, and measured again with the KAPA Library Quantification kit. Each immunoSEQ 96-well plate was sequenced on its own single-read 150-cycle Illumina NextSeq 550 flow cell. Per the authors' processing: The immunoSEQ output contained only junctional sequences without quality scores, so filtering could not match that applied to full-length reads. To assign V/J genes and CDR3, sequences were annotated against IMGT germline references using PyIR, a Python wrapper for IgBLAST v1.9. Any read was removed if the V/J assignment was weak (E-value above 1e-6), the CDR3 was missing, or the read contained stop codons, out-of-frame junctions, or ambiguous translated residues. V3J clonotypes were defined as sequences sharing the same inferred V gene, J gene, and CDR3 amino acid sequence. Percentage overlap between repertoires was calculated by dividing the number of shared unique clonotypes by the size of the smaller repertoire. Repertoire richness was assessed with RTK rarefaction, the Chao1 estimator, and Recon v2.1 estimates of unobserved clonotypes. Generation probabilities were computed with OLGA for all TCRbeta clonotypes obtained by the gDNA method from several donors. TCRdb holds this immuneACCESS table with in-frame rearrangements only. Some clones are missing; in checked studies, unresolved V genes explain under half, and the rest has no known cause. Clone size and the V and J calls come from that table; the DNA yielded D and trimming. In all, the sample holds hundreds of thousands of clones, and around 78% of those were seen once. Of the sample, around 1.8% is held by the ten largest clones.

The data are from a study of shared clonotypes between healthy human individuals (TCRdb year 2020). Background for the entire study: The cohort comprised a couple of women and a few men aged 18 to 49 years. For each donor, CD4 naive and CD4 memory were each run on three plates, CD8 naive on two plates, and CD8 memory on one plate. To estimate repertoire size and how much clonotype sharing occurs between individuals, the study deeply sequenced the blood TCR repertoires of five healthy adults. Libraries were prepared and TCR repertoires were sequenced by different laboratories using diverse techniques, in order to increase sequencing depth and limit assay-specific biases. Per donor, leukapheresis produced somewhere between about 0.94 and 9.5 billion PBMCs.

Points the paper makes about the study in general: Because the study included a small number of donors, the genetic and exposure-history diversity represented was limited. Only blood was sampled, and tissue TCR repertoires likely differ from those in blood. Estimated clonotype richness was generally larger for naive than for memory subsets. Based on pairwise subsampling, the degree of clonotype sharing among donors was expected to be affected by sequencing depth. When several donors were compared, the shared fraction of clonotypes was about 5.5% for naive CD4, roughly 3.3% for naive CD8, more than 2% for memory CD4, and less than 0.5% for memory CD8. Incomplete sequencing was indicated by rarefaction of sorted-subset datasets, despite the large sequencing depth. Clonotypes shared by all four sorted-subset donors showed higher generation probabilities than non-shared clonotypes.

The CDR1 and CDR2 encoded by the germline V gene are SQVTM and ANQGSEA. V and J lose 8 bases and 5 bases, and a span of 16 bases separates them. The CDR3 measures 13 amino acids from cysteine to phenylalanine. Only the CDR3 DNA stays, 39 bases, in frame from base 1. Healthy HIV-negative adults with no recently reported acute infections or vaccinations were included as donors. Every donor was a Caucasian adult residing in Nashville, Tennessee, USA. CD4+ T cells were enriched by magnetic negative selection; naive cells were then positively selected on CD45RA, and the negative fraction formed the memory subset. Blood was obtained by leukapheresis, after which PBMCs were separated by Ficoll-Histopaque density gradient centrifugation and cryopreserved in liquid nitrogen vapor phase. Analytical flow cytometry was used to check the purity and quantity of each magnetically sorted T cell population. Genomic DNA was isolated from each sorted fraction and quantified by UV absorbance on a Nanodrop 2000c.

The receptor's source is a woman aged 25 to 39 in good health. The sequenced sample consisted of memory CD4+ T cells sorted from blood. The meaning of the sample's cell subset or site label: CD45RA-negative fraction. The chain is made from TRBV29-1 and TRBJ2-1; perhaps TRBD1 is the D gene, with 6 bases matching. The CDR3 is CSPKTGQNNEQFF. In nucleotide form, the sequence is TGCAGCCCGAAGACAGGTCAGAACAATGAGCAGTTCTTC.